Listed here are 4 T cell receptor beta chains from one sample, sequenced in a study of blood T cell repertoires in COVID-19. Using immunoSEQ multiplex PCR, the repertoire was profiled, and TCRdb retains in-frame clones only, with some absent. The sample holds roughly 34,000 clones, around 86% seen once. The sequenced sample consisted of peripheral blood. The receptors here all came from a man older than 75 with active COVID-19.

The CDR3 nucleotides are TGTGCCAGCAGTGAAGGGGGCGGGAGGTCCTACAATGAGCAGTTCTTC. It translates to CASSEGGGRSYNEQFF. The chain has TRBV6-1 and TRBJ2-1; 8 positions agree with TRBD2. This CDR3 region has 16 residues. The germline gives CDR1 MNHNS, CDR2 SASEGT. J gave up 1 base and V 1 base, and 3 bases lay outside the gene matches.

This clone was detected only once. CDR3 amino acids: CASSLGTTRPIQYF. The CDR3 bases are TGTGCCAGCAGCCTCGGGACAACCCGACCCATTCAGTACTTC. The V call is TRBV7-9, the J call TRBJ2-4, with D maybe TRBD1 (6 bases). Germline values: CDR1 SEHNR, CDR2 FQNEAQ (reference sequence). V lost 5 bases and J lost 9, with 17 bases in between. The CDR3 loop spans 14 amino acids.

The J gene is TRBJ2-1, the V gene TRBV6-2 or TRBV6-3; D unclear. Germline lookup yields CDR1 MNHEY and CDR2 SVGEGT. This CDR3 has 18 residues. The V and J ends lost 4 bases and 6 bases respectively, with 25 bases between them. As DNA, the CDR3 is TGTGCCAGCAGTTTTGACCAAACAGCCCTCAAGGTGGGCAATGAGCAGTTCTTC. Amino acids: CASSFDQTALKVGNEQFF.

V usage is TRBV28 and J usage is TRBJ2-7; D is perhaps TRBD2 (7 bases). This CDR3 is built from 17 residues. V lost 3 bases and J lost 3, with 21 bases in between. Germline assignment: CDR1 MDHEN and CDR2 SYDVKM. The CDR3 here is CASSFTLGGGGIYEQYF. In nucleotides, the CDR3 is TGTGCCAGCAGTTTTACCCTTGGGGGGGGCGGGATCTACGAGCAGTACTTC.